Each of the 2 T cell receptor beta chains below was sequenced from the same sample in a study of circulating and synovial CD4+ cells in juvenile arthritis. Only in-frame clones appear in the TCRdb table, and some are missing; sequencing was by immunoSEQ multiplex PCR. The sample gives 30,000 to 40,000 clones, nearly 95% of which show up once; roughly 0.17% is in the top ten. Sequences were obtained from CD4+ T cells from blood. The receptors originated from a human donor with juvenile idiopathic arthritis.

The rearrangement uses TRBV28 and TRBJ1-1, with 7 nucleotides matching TRBD1. The CDR3 sequence is 16 residues long. Trimming at V came to 5 bases and at J to 6 bases, leaving 15 bases not matched to a gene. Germline-derived CDR1 and CDR2 are MDHEN and SYDVKM. This chain's CDR3 is CASSPLRGVFFAEAFF. The CDR3 region has the DNA TGTGCCAGCAGTCCTCTCAGGGGGGTATTTTTTGCTGAAGCTTTCTTT.

The chain joins TRBV18 to TRBJ1-6; D not resolved. From germline, CDR1 is KGHSH and CDR2 LQKENI. V lost 1 base and J 7 bases, leaving 11 bases between the germline ends. The CDR3 length is 15 residues. The CDR3: CASSPRENRNSPLHF. The CDR3, as DNA: TGTGCCAGCTCACCACGAGAAAACCGGAATTCACCCCTCCACTTT.